These 14 T cell receptor beta chains were all obtained from the same sample, sequenced in a study of T cells in localized non-small cell lung cancer. Profiling relied on immunoSEQ multiplex PCR, and the TCRdb table lists in-frame clones only, not all of them. Of roughly 77,000 clones listed, 85% to 90% are singletons. The input for sequencing was peripheral blood, taken before any cancer treatment. All receptors come from a woman aged 35-75 years with stage I squamous cell lung carcinoma.

This sequence joins TRBV7-8 and TRBJ2-3; D not resolved. Germline CDR1 and CDR2: SGHVS and FQNEAQ. This CDR3 contains 13 residues. The V and J ends lost 4 bases and 5 bases respectively, with 10 bases between them. The CDR3 loop is CASSSRSGDTQYF. The CDR3 DNA is TGTGCCAGCAGCTCCAGATCAGGAGATACGCAGTATTTT.

The genes are TRBV5-1 and TRBJ2-2; TRBD1 matches at 7 bases. Trimming removed 4 bases from V and 1 base from J; junction bases left unmatched: 7. Germline-derived CDR1 and CDR2 are SGHRS and YFSETQ. This CDR3 comprises 16 residues. CDR3 residues: CASSQTGTVNTGELFF. CDR3 nucleotide sequence: TGCGCCAGCAGCCAGACCGGGACAGTGAACACCGGGGAGCTGTTTTTT.

The DNA of the CDR3 is TGTGCCAGCAGTGTTGCCGGGACAGGGAGCGAAAAACTGTTTTTT. Protein: CASSVAGTGSEKLFF. The genes are TRBV7-6 and TRBJ1-4, with TRBD1 matching 9 bases. This CDR3 spans 15 amino acids. Trimming cost V 6 bases and J 8 bases; bases outside gene matches: 10. In germline, CDR1 is SGHVS, CDR2 FNYEAQ.

The chain carries TRBV5-1 and TRBJ2-1, with 11 bases aligning to TRBD2. The junction had 13 bases not matched to a gene; V was cut back by 4 bases and J by 7 bases. This CDR3 region has 17 residues. Germline values: CDR1 SGHRS, CDR2 YFSETQ. CDR3 coding DNA: TGCGCCAGCAGCATCCCGGGTAGCGGGGGGGCCAGGAATGAGCAGTTCTTC. It codes for CASSIPGSGGARNEQFF.

The chain combines TRBV7-2 with TRBJ2-3; 10 bases fit TRBD1. The CDR3 is made up of 16 amino acids. With 5 bases clipped from V and 4 bases from J, the junction kept 9 bases outside the gene matches. Germline values: CDR1 SGHTA, CDR2 FQGNSA. The DNA for the CDR3 is TGTGCCAGCAGCCCCGGACAGGGGGGTAGCGCAGATACGCAGTATTTT. It encodes CASSPGQGGSADTQYF. Full variable domain (remainder filled in from reference TRBV7-2 and TRBJ2-3): GAGVSQSPSNKVTEKGKDVELRCDPISGHTALYWYRQSLGQGLEFLIYFQGNSAPDKSGLPSDRFSAERTGGSVSTLTIQRTQQEDSAVYLCASSPGQGGSADTQYFGPGTRLTVL.

This chain connects TRBV19 to TRBJ2-1; 10 nucleotides line up with TRBD2. This CDR3 has 16 residues. Germline-derived CDR1 and CDR2 are LNHDA and SQIVND (reference sequence). The ends lost 5 bases at V and 9 bases at J; junction bases unmatched: 13. CDR3 nucleotide sequence: TGTGCCAGTAGTCCCCCCCGAAGCGGGGGGGCCCGTGAGCAGTTCTTC. It encodes CASSPPRSGGAREQFF. The full variable domain, its missing parts supplied by reference TRBV19 and TRBJ2-1, is DGGITQSPKYLFRKEGQNVTLSCEQNLNHDAMYWYRQDPGQGLRLIYYSQIVNDFQKGDIAEGYSVSREKKESFPLTVTSAQKNPTAFYLCASSPPRSGGAREQFFGPGTRLTVL.

To note about this clone: The germline gene is not matched at one end of the junction; a read error may be the cause. The V call is TRBV18, the J call TRBJ2-7; the match to TRBD1 covers 7 bases. The CDR3 has 13 residues. CDR1 KGHSH and CDR2 LQKENI come from the germline V gene. The CDR3 loop is CASLPQGRYEQYF. In nucleotides, the CDR3 is TGTGCCAGCTTACCACAGGGGCGGTACGAGCAGTACTTC. Supplemented by reference TRBV18 and TRBJ2-7, the full variable domain reads NAGVMQNPRHLVRRRGQEARLRCSPMKGHSHVYWYRQLPEEGLKFMVYLQKENIIDESGMPKERFSAEFPKEGPSILRIQQVVRGDSAAYFCASLPQGRYEQYFGPGTRLTVT.

This clone came up a few times. This chain joins TRBV6-5 and TRBJ1-3; D unclear. Per germline, CDR1 MNHEY and CDR2 SVGAGI. CDR3 length: 14 residues. Deletions cut 2 bases from V and 2 bases from J, with 7 bases between. This CDR3 is CASSYGSAGNTIYF. The DNA for the CDR3 is TGTGCCAGCAGTTACGGCAGTGCTGGAAACACCATATATTTT.

The V and J genes are TRBV19 and TRBJ2-3; the D call may be TRBD1 or TRBD2 (5 bases each). The CDR3 runs to 15 residues. The germline CDR1 and CDR2 sequences are LNHDA and SQIVND (reference sequence). V was pared by 4 bases and J by 6 bases, with 17 bases between. The CDR3: CASSSAALEGDTQYF. CDR3 nucleotide sequence: TGTGCCAGTAGTAGCGCAGCGCTTGAGGGGGATACGCAGTATTTT.

The chain is built from TRBV5-3 and TRBJ2-5; D possibly corresponds to TRBD2 (7 bases). TRBV5-3 is recorded as an ORF, its role being uncertain. The CDR3 is made up of 19 amino acids. V lost 3 bases and J lost 1, with 25 bases in between. CDR3 DNA: TGTGCCAGAAGCTCGGGGGGAGCAGGACGTGAGGACAGCCAAGAGACCCAGTACTTC. Its protein product is CARSSGGAGREDSQETQYF.

The CDR3 DNA follows: TGTGCCATCAGTGGGGACACCGAAGAGACCCAGTACTTC. It codes for CAISGDTEETQYF. The J gene is TRBJ2-5, the V gene TRBV10-3; weak D call: TRBD1 (6 bases). Trimming removed 4 bases at V and 3 bases at J, with 9 bases between. Germline V lookup: CDR1 ENHRY, CDR2 SYGVKD. The CDR3 loop spans 13 amino acids.

The rearrangement links TRBV11-2 to TRBJ1-2, with no clear D. The CDR3 totals 16 residues. V lost 0 bases and J 0 bases, leaving 11 bases between the germline ends. CDR1 and CDR2 (germline): SGHAT, FQNNGV. CDR3 coding DNA: TGTGCCAGCAGCTTAGAACCCCGGGTCGCTAACTATGGCTACACCTTC. Protein sequence: CASSLEPRVANYGYTF.

V is TRBV30 and J is TRBJ2-5; 10 bases line up with TRBD1. The CDR3 spans 15 residues. Germline CDR1 GTSNPN, CDR2 SVGIG (reference sequence). Germline trimming cut 1 base from V and 3 bases from J; bases unmatched to any gene: 5. DNA for the CDR3: TGTGCCTGGAGTGCCGGGACAGGGGTAAAAGAGACCCAGTACTTC. It codes for CAWSAGTGVKETQYF.

This clone has only a few counts. The identical CDR3 is also encoded by other nucleotide sequences in the sample. The rearrangement links TRBV5-1 to TRBJ2-7; 7 positions agree with TRBD1. CDR3 length: 15 residues. The ends lost 1 base at V and 2 bases at J; junction bases unmatched: 6. From germline, CDR1 is SGHRS and CDR2 YFSETQ. As DNA, the CDR3 is TGCGCCAGCAGCTTGACAGGGGTTAACCCCTACGAGCAGTACTTC. It is translated as CASSLTGVNPYEQYF.